This paragraph reports one T cell receptor beta chain. These data originate in a study of blood T cells in healthy people across ages. Next came a second PCR, run for roughly 6 to 11 cycles, which used a sample-barcoded 5' primer along with a J-beta primer mix. Per sample, CDR3-containing paired-end reads numbered at least 2.5 million. TCRdb re-derived calls from the 5' RACE reads in MiXCR, one entry per CDR3 protein. The data contain about 730,000 distinct CDR3 sequences, around 46% of them singletons. This CDR3 comprises 14 residues. V was trimmed by 5 bases and J by 0 bases, leaving 8 bases between them. Germline V CDR1 and CDR2: SGHTA, FQGNSA.

Sample: blood. This clonotype was obtained from a woman aged 55 to 70 in good health. V gene TRBV7-2 combines with J gene TRBJ2-4, with D perhaps assigned TRBD1 or TRBD2 (5 bases each). Written as DNA, the CDR3 is TGTGCCAGCAGCGGGGACCTAGCCAAAAACATTCAGTACTTC. This translates into CASSGDLAKNIQYF.